A single sample is the source of the 20 T cell receptor beta chains below, sequenced in a study of a mutant IDH1 vaccine in newly diagnosed glioma. Time point described: baseline, week 1 (first vaccination visit). Treatment here: pre-vaccination baseline after standard-of-care therapy. The repertoire was sequenced with immunoSEQ multiplex PCR; TCRdb's copy has only in-frame clones and lacks some. The sample lists 90,000 to 100,000 clones, 70% to 90% occurring once. The material was PBMCs, obtained from a glioma patient treated with radiotherapy, temozolomide or both. The receptors come from a woman aged 50 to 65 with glioma.

V usage is TRBV11-1 and J usage is TRBJ2-7; 10 bases are shared with TRBD1. Germline V gene lookup returns CDR1 SGHAT and CDR2 FQDESV (reference sequence). After removal of 5 bases from V and 4 bases from J, the junction contained 8 bases not matched to a gene. The CDR3 loop spans 15 amino acids. In DNA form, the CDR3 reads TGTGCCAGCAGCCCCCGGGACAGGGGTTTATACGAGCAGTACTTC. It codes for CASSPRDRGLYEQYF. Variable domain in full (rest from reference TRBV11-1 and TRBJ2-7): EAEVAQSPRYKITEKSQAVAFWCDPISGHATLYWYRQILGQGPELLVQFQDESVVDDSQLPKDRFSAERLKGVDSTLKIQPAELGDSAMYLCASSPRDRGLYEQYFGPGTRLTVT.

This chain links TRBV7-9 with TRBJ1-2; D ambiguous. Germline V gene data show CDR1 as SEHNR and CDR2 as FQNEAQ (reference sequence). V shed 0 bases and J shed 6 bases, with 11 bases lying between them. This CDR3 is built from 14 residues. The CDR3 sequence is CASSLAQGPDGYTF. The CDR3 DNA reads TGTGCCAGCAGCTTAGCGCAAGGCCCGGATGGCTACACCTTC.

The rearrangement uses TRBV6-6 and TRBJ1-1, with D uncertain. The V end was cut by 6 bases, the J end by 2 bases, with 13 bases between. Germline assignment: CDR1 MNHNY and CDR2 SVGAGI (reference sequence). This CDR3 is 14 amino acids long. The chain's CDR3 is CASSPDNTNTEAFF. CDR3 nucleotides: TGTGCCAGCAGCCCCGACAACACCAACACTGAAGCTTTCTTT.

The chain uses TRBV19 and TRBJ2-2, with D tentatively TRBD1 (6 bases). Germline CDR1 reads LNHDA; CDR2 reads SQIVND (reference sequence). CDR3 size: 14 residues. V lost 6 bases and J 3 bases, leaving 11 bases between the germline ends. CDR3 coding DNA: TGTGCCAGTAGCCGACAGGAATACACCGGGGAGCTGTTTTTT. It is translated as CASSRQEYTGELFF. The full variable domain, with the rest looked up from reference TRBV19 and TRBJ2-2, is DGGITQSPKYLFRKEGQNVTLSCEQNLNHDAMYWYRQDPGQGLRLIYYSQIVNDFQKGDIAEGYSVSREKKESFPLTVTSAQKNPTAFYLCASSRQEYTGELFFGEGSRLTVL.

The CDR3 DNA reads TGTGCCATCAGAGCCCGGGACTTCTCCGAGCAGTACTTC. Residues: CAIRARDFSEQYF. The rearrangement uses TRBV10-3 and TRBJ2-7; tentative D call: TRBD2 (6 bases). V shed 6 bases and J shed 6 bases, with 15 bases lying between them. The length of the CDR3 is 13 residues. Germline CDR1 reads ENHRY; CDR2 reads SYGVKD.

This chain links TRBV19 with TRBJ1-1; tentative D call: TRBD1 (6 bases). Germline lookup yields CDR1 LNHDA and CDR2 SQIVND (reference sequence). This CDR3 comprises 14 residues. Trimming shortened V by 6 bases and J by 1 base, and 12 bases separated the two germline ends. The chain's CDR3 is CASRDFRGNTEAFF. The CDR3 coding sequence is TGTGCCAGTAGGGACTTCAGGGGGAACACTGAAGCTTTCTTT.

This chain joins TRBV27 and TRBJ2-1; 10 bases line up with TRBD1. The CDR3 spans 15 residues. The J segment lost 2 bases and the V segment lost 4 bases, leaving 2 bases of the junction unmatched. The germline CDR1 and CDR2 sequences are MNHEY and SMNVEV (reference sequence). The CDR3 spells CASSSGTGAYNEQFF. In nucleotides, the CDR3 is TGTGCCAGCAGTTCCGGGACAGGGGCCTACAATGAGCAGTTCTTC.

This chain uses TRBV30 with TRBJ2-5; 11 nucleotides agree with TRBD1. With V trimmed by 2 bases and J by 0 bases, 5 bases remained unmatched. Germline CDR1 and CDR2: GTSNPN and SVGIG (reference sequence). There are 16 residues in the CDR3. The CDR3 sequence is CAWSSRDRGNQETQYF. DNA of the CDR3: TGTGCCTGGAGTTCCCGGGACAGGGGGAACCAAGAGACCCAGTACTTC.

The V and J genes are TRBV27 and TRBJ1-1, with TRBD1 matching over 9 bases. The V segment lost 5 bases and the J segment 5 bases; nucleotides outside the gene matches: 15. In germline, CDR1 is MNHEY, CDR2 SMNVEV (reference sequence). The CDR3 totals 17 residues. The CDR3 reads CASSPSAAQGARTEAFF. CDR3 bases: TGTGCCAGCAGTCCTTCCGCTGCACAGGGGGCGAGAACTGAAGCTTTCTTT.

This clone was seen only once. This chain uses TRBV5-1 with TRBJ2-7; 13 bases are a match to TRBD2. V dropped 2 bases and J dropped 7; count of bases not matched to a gene: 0. Germline V gives CDR1 SGHRS, CDR2 YFSETQ. This CDR3 is built from 13 residues. In DNA, the CDR3 is TGCGCCAGCAGCTTACTAGCGGGAGGGGAGCAGTACTTC. Residues: CASSLLAGGEQYF.

By frequency in the sample, this clone is medium-sized. The chain carries TRBV7-9 and TRBJ1-1; 12 nucleotides align to TRBD1. The CDR3 length is 15 residues. The germline V gene has CDR1 SEHNR and CDR2 FQNEAQ (reference sequence). The V segment lost 5 bases and the J segment 7 bases; nucleotides outside the gene matches: 8. CDR3 DNA sequence: TGTGCCAGCAGCCAGGGGACAGGGGGCAGGGGTGAAGCTTTCTTT. Its translation is CASSQGTGGRGEAFF. The full variable domain, rest sourced from reference TRBV7-9 and TRBJ1-1, is DTGVSQNPRHKITKRGQNVTFRCDPISEHNRLYWYRQTLGQGPEFLTYFQNEAQLEKSRLLSDRFSAERPKGSFSTLEIQRTEQGDSAMYLCASSQGTGGRGEAFFGQGTRLTVV.

This clone has only a few counts. This rearrangement joins TRBV2 to TRBJ2-5; TRBD1 is a possible D gene (5 bases). V gave up 1 base and J gave up 8 bases, with 11 bases separating them. Germline V gene data show CDR1 as SNHLY and CDR2 as FYNNEI. The CDR3 covers 13 residues. The CDR3 nucleotides read TGTGCCAGCAGTGAAGTTGGCAGGGCAACCCAGTACTTC. Protein: CASSEVGRATQYF.

The J gene is TRBJ2-1, the V gene TRBV2; 8 bases fit TRBD2. This CDR3 has 14 amino acids. Trimming took 4 bases from V and 5 from J; bases not matched to a gene: 4. The germline V gene has CDR1 SNHLY and CDR2 FYNNEI. CDR3 sequence: CASSVEAGDNEQFF. CDR3 DNA sequence: TGTGCCAGCAGTGTGGAAGCGGGAGACAATGAGCAGTTCTTC.

The gene calls are TRBV28 and TRBJ2-7, with TRBD2 matching 10 bases. This CDR3 is 14 amino acids long. V lost 6 bases, J lost 3 bases, and 5 bases stayed unmatched. In germline, CDR1 is MDHEN, CDR2 SYDVKM. DNA for the CDR3: TGTGCCAGCAGGTTAGCGGGAGGCGGCTACGAGCAGTACTTC. It codes for CASRLAGGGYEQYF.

This sequence joins TRBV28 and TRBJ1-5, with D maybe TRBD1 (5 bases). The ends were cut back, 1 base at V and 10 bases at J, with 23 bases in the middle. CDR3 length equals 17 residues. Germline V gene sequence: CDR1 MDHEN, CDR2 SYDVKM. The CDR3 sequence is CASSLYVGASASLPQHF. The CDR3 nucleotides are TGTGCCAGCAGTTTATACGTAGGGGCCTCGGCAAGTCTTCCCCAGCATTTT.

The chain combines TRBV27 with TRBJ2-3; 12 nucleotides match TRBD2. The germline CDR1 and CDR2 sequences are MNHEY and SMNVEV (reference sequence). V was pared by 5 bases and J by 0 bases, with 3 bases of the junction left unmatched. CDR3 length equals 16 residues. For the CDR3, the DNA is TGTGCCAGCAGTAAAGGACTAGCGGGAAGCACAGATACGCAGTATTTT. As protein: CASSKGLAGSTDTQYF.

Only a few counts were recorded for this clone. The chain couples TRBV6-6 to TRBJ1-5; D possibly corresponds to TRBD1 (5 bases). Trimming took 5 bases from V and 1 from J, leaving 12 bases between them. Germline lookup yields CDR1 MNHNY and CDR2 SVGAGI (reference sequence). This CDR3 region has 15 residues. The DNA for the CDR3 is TGTGCCAGCAGTCAGGGCGGGGAGAGCAATCAGCCCCAGCATTTT. Translating it yields CASSQGGESNQPQHF.

The chain links TRBV6-7 to TRBJ1-6; tentative D call: TRBD1 (6 bases). TRBV6-7 is placed among ORFs of uncertain function. The V end lost 0 bases, the J end lost 6 bases, and 9 bases lay between the germline ends. The length of the CDR3 is 15 residues. The CDR3 sequence is CASSYSGQPNSPLHF. The CDR3 DNA sequence: TGTGCCAGCAGTTACTCTGGACAGCCTAATTCACCCCTCCACTTT.

The J gene is TRBJ1-2, the V gene TRBV7-9; D call uncertain. The CDR3 is 17 residues long. Germline V gene sequence: CDR1 SEHNR, CDR2 FQNEAQ (reference sequence). With 5 bases removed from V and 0 bases from J, the gap between germline ends came to 19 bases. The CDR3 DNA sequence: TGTGCCAGCAGCCCTCGGCGAGGCAGGAGTCCTAACTATGGCTACACCTTC. This translates into CASSPRRGRSPNYGYTF.

This rearrangement joins TRBV19 to TRBJ2-7, with D perhaps matching TRBD2 (6 bases). The length of the CDR3 is 13 residues. Trimming removed 6 bases from V and 2 bases from J, with 11 bases in between. CDR1 and CDR2 from the germline V gene are LNHDA and SQIVND (reference sequence). This CDR3 is CASSLTGAYEQYF. In nucleotides, the CDR3 is TGTGCCAGTAGCCTTACGGGGGCCTACGAGCAGTACTTC.